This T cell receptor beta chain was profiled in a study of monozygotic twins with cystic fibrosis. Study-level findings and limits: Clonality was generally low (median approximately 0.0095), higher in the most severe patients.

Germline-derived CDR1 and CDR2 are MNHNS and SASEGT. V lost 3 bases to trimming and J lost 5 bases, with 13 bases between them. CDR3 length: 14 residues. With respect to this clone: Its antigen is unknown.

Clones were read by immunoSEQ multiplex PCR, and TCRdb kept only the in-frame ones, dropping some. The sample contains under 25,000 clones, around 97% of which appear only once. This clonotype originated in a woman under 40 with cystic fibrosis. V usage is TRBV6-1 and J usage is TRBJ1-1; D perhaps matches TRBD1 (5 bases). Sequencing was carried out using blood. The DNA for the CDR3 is TGTGCCAGCAGTGACCGGGACCAGGTAACTGAAGCTTTCTTT. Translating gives CASSDRDQVTEAFF.